These 8 T cell receptor beta chains came from one sample sequenced in a study of shared T cell receptors in the human thymus. Generated by immunoSEQ multiplex PCR, the TCRdb table keeps only in-frame clones and is missing some. The repertoire includes hundreds of thousands of clones, roughly 86% of them detected once, and about 0.0094% sits in the top ten. These sequences were also reported in another study, on human thymus T cells.

What was sequenced was thymocytes. Source of these receptors: a boy under two years old with a congenital heart defect.

The chain combines TRBV6-1 with TRBJ1-6; 7 bases are a match to TRBD1. V lost 2 bases to trimming and J lost 17 bases; unmatched junction nucleotides: 6. CDR1 is MNHNS, CDR2 SASEGT, per germline. The CDR3 loop spans 12 amino acids. The DNA of the CDR3 is TGTGCCAGCAGTGAAATAGACACAGGGGTCCACTTT. As protein: CASSEIDTGVHF.

The chain links TRBV5-4 to TRBJ1-2, with 8 positions matching TRBD1. The trim removed 0 bases at V and 7 bases at J, leaving 11 bases unmatched. The CDR3 runs to 16 residues. CDR1 SGHNT and CDR2 YYREEE come from the germline V gene (reference sequence). CDR3 nucleotide sequence: TGTGCCAGCAGCTTGGCCCCGGACAGGGCCAAAGGTGGCTACACCTTC. It translates to CASSLAPDRAKGGYTF.

The rearrangement links TRBV11-2 to TRBJ2-1, with 13 bases matching TRBD2. Germline CDR1 SGHAT, CDR2 FQNNGV. The J segment lost 5 bases and the V segment lost 5 bases, leaving 6 bases of the junction unmatched. The CDR3 has 16 amino acids. DNA for the CDR3: TGTGCCAGCAGCCCCGAAGGACTAGCGGGAGACAATGAGCAGTTCTTC. Translated, it gives CASSPEGLAGDNEQFF.

Only a few counts were recorded for this clone. V and J are TRBV6-1 and TRBJ1-3; TRBD1 matches 9 bases. Germline CDR1 MNHNS, CDR2 SASEGT. V shed 5 bases, J shed 2 bases, and the junction held 7 bases outside the gene matches. The CDR3 runs to 16 residues. The CDR3 DNA is TGTGCCAGCAGTCAAGGGGACAGGGCAACTGGAAACACCATATATTTT. It is translated as CASSQGDRATGNTIYF.

The J gene is TRBJ1-6, the V gene TRBV15; 7 bases are shared with TRBD1. Unmatched junction bases numbered 8, after V lost 10 bases and J lost 5 bases. Germline V gene data show CDR1 as LNHNV and CDR2 as YYDKDF (reference sequence). The CDR3 runs to 14 residues. The CDR3 is CAIGTGTDNSPLHF. As DNA, the CDR3 is TGTGCCATCGGGACCGGGACAGATAATTCACCCCTCCACTTT.

The chain combines TRBV2 with TRBJ2-7, with 7 bases matching TRBD1. The V segment lost 8 bases and the J segment 2 bases; nucleotides outside the gene matches: 6. Germline loops: CDR1 SNHLY, CDR2 FYNNEI. This CDR3 has 13 amino acids. CDR3 in amino acids: CASGLGQTYEQYF. The CDR3 coding sequence is TGTGCCAGCGGGTTGGGACAGACCTACGAGCAGTACTTC. The variable domain in full, with the rest retrieved from reference TRBV2 and TRBJ2-7, is EPEVTQTPSHQVTQMGQEVILRCVPISNHLYFYWYRQILGQKVEFLVSFYNNEISEKSEIFDDQFSVERPDGSNFTLKIRSTKLEDSAMYFCASGLGQTYEQYFGPGTRLTVT.

This sequence joins TRBV5-1 and TRBJ1-4; D is possibly TRBD1 (5 bases). CDR1 is SGHRS and CDR2 is YFSETQ in the germline V gene. This CDR3 contains 12 residues. Trimming cost V 3 bases and J 7 bases, with 7 bases left between them. This chain's CDR3 is CASSSQGEKLFF. The CDR3 nucleotides are TGCGCCAGCAGCTCGCAGGGTGAAAAACTGTTTTTT.

The chain recombines TRBV6-1 with TRBJ2-7; no clear D. The CDR3 runs 14 residues. V lost 2 bases and J lost 2, with 10 bases in between. The germline V gene encodes CDR1 MNHNS and CDR2 SASEGT. In DNA, the CDR3 is TGTGCCAGCAGTGAAAGCAGGCCCCCCTACGAGCAGTACTTC. This gives the protein CASSESRPPYEQYF.